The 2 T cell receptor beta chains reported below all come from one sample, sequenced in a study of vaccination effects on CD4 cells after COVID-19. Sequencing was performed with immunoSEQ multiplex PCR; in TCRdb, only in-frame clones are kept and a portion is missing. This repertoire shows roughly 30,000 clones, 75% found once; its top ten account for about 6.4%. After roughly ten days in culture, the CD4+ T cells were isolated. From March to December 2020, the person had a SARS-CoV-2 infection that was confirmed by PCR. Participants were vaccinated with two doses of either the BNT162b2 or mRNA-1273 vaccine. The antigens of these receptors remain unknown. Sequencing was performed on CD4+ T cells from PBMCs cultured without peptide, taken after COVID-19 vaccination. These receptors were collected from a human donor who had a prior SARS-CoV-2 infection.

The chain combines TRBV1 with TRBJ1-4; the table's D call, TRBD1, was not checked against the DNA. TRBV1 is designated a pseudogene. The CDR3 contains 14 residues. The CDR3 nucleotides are TGCACCAGCAGCCAAGTAACACGAAATGAAAAACTGTTTTTT. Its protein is CTSSQVTRNEKLFF.

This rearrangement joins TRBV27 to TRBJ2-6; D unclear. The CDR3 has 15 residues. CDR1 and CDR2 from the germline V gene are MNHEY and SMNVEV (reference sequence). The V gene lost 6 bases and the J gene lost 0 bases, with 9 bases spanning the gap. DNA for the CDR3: TGTGCCAGCAGCCCACGGGTCTCTGGGGCCAACGTCCTGACTTTC. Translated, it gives CASSPRVSGANVLTF.